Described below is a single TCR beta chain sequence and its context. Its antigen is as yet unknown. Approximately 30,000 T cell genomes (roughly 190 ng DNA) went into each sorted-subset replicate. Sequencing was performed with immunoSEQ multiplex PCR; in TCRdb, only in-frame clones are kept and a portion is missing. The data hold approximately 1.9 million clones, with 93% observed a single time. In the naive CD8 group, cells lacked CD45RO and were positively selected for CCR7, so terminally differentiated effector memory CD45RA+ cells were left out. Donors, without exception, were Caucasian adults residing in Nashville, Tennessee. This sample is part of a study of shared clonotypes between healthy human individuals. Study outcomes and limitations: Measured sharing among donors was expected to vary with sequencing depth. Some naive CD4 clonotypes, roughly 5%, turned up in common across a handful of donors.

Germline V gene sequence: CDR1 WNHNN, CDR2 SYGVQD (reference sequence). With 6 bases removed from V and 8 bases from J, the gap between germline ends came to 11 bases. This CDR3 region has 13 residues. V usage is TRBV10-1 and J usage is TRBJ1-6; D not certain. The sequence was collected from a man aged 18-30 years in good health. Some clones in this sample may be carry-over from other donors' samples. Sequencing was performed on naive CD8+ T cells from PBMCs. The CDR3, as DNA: TGCGCCAGCAGCGATACACGTTATTCACCCCTCCACTTT. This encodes CASSDTRYSPLHF.